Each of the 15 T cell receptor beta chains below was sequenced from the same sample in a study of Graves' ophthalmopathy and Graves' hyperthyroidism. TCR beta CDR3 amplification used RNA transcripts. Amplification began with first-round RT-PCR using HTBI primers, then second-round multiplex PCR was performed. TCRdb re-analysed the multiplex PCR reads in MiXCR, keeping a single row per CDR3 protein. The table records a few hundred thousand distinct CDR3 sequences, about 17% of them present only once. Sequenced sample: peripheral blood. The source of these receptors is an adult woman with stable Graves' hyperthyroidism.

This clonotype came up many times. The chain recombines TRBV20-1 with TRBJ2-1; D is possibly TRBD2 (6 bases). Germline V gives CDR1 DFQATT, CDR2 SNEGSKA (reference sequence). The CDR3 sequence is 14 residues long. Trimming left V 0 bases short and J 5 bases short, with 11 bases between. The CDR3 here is CSAREPGLHNEQFF. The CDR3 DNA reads TGCAGTGCTAGAGAGCCGGGACTTCACAATGAGCAGTTCTTC.

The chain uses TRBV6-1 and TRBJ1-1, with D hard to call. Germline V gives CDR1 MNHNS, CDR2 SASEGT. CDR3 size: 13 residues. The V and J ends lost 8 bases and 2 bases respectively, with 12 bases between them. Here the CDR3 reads CASRQDINTEAFF. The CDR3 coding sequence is TGTGCCAGCCGTCAGGATATAAACACTGAAGCTTTCTTT.

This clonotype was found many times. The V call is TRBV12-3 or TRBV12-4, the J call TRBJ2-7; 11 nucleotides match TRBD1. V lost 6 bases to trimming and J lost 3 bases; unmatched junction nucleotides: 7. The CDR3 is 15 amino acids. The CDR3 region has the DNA TGTGCCAGCAGGAAGGGACAGGGGGGTTTCTACGAGCAGTACTTC. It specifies CASRKGQGGFYEQYF.

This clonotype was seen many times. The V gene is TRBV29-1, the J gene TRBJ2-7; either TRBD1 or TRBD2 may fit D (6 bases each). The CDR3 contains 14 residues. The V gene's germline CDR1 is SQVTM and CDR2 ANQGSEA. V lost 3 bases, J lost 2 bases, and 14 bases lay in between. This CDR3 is CSVEGGRGTYEQYF. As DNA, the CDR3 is TGCAGCGTTGAGGGGGGCAGGGGCACCTACGAGCAGTACTTC.

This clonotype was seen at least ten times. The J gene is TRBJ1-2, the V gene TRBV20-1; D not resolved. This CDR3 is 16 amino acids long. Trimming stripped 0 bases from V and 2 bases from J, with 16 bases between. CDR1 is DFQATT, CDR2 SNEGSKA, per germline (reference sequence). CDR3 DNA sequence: TGCAGTGCTAGAGATCCGGGGTCGTATGAAAACTATGGCTACACCTTC. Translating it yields CSARDPGSYENYGYTF.

The CDR3 spells CASSPRDIGETQYF. The CDR3 DNA follows: TGTGCCAGCAGTCCCCGGGACATTGGGGAGACCCAGTACTTC. The rearrangement uses TRBV27 and TRBJ2-5; D is possibly TRBD1 (6 bases). V lost 5 bases to trimming and J lost 5 bases, with 15 bases between them. The CDR3 extends over 14 amino acids. Germline V CDR1 and CDR2: MNHEY, SMNVEV (reference sequence).

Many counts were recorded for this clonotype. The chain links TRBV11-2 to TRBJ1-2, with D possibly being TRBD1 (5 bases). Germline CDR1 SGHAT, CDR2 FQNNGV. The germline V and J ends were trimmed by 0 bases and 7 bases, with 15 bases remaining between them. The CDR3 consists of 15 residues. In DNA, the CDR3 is TGTGCCAGCAGCTTAGACAGGGCGCACGGGGGTGGCTACACCTTC. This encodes CASSLDRAHGGGYTF.

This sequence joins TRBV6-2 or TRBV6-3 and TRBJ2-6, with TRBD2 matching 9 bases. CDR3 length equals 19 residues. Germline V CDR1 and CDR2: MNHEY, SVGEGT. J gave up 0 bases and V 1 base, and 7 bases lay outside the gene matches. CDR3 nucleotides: TGTGCCAGCAGTTACTTATGGCGGGAGGGTGTCTCTGGGGCCAACGTCCTGACTTTC. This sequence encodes CASSYLWREGVSGANVLTF.

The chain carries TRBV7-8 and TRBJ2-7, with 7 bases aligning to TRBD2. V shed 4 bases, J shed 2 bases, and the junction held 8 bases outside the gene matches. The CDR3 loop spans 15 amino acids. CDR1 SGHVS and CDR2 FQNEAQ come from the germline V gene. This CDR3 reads CASSSRTRGTYEQYF. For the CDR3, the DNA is TGTGCCAGCAGCTCCAGGACTAGGGGAACCTACGAGCAGTACTTC.

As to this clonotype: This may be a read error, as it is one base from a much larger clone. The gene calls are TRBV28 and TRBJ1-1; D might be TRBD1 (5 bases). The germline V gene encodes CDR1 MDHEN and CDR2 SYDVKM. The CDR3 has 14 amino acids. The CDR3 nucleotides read TGTGCCGGCAGCTCCAGTGGGGGGATCACTGAAGCTTTCTTT. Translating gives CAGSSSGGITEAFF.

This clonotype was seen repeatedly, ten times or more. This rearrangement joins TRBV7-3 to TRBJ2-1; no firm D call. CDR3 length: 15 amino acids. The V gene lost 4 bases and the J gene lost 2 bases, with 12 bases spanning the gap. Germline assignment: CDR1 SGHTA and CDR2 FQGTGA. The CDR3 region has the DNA TGTGCCAGCAGCTCGCAACCTAGGGCCTACAATGAGCAGTTCTTC. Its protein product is CASSSQPRAYNEQFF.

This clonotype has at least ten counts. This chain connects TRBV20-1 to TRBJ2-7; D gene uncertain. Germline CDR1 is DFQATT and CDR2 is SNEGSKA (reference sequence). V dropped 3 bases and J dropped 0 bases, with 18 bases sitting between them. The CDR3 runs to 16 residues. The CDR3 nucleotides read TGCAGTGCTAGCCCTGGGTTGGGCCAACTCTCCTACGAGCAGTACTTC. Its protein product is CSASPGLGQLSYEQYF.

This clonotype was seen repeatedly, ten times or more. In nucleotides, the CDR3 is TGTGCCAGCAGCCAAAACACAGGGGGGGTGGGCTATGGCTACACCTTC. Protein: CASSQNTGGVGYGYTF. The chain employs TRBV12-3 or TRBV12-4 and TRBJ1-2; 8 bases align to TRBD1. V shed 6 bases and J 4 bases; nucleotides not matched to a gene: 13. This CDR3 is built from 16 residues.

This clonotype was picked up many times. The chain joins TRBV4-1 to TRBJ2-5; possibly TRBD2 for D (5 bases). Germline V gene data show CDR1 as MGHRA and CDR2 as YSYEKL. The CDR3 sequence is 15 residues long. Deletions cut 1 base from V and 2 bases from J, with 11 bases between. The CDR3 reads CASSQVLGVQETQYF. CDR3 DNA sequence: TGCGCCAGCAGCCAAGTTTTGGGAGTTCAAGAGACCCAGTACTTC.

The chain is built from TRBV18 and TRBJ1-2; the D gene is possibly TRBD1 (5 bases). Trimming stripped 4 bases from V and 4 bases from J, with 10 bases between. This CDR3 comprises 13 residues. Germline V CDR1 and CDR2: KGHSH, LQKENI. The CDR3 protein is CASSLQVGYGYTF. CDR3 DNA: TGTGCCAGCTCACTACAGGTGGGCTATGGCTACACCTTC.